This TCR beta chain was captured in a study of T cells in women clearing cervical HPV infection. Clones were read by immunoSEQ multiplex PCR, and TCRdb kept only the in-frame ones, dropping some. This sample's clone table lists about 27,000 clones. As regards this clone: The read ends 3 residues early relative to the CDR3; the germline J gene fills the gap.

CDR1 and CDR2 (germline): SNHLY, FYNNEI. The CDR3 consists of 12 residues. Sample: blood buffy coat. This rearrangement joins TRBV2 to TRBJ2-4; possibly TRBD1 for D (6 bases). The sequence came from a woman between 18 and 69 years old with a cervical HPV16 infection that either progressed to CIN3+ or cleared (not recorded which). The sequenced CDR3 bases are TGTGCAAGCTCTCAGGGGAAAAACATT. This sequence encodes CASSQGKNI. The full CDR3 is CASSQGKNIQYF.